These 30 T cell receptor beta chains share one sample of origin, sequenced in a study of Graves' ophthalmopathy and Graves' hyperthyroidism. RNA transcripts served as template for amplifying TCR beta CDR3 sequences. A first-round RT-PCR used HTBI primers, followed by a second-round multiplex PCR. TCRdb analysed the multiplex PCR reads with MiXCR anew, one entry per CDR3 protein. Among roughly 400,000 distinct CDR3 sequences, about 15% were seen once, and the ten largest hold around 2.4%. Sequencing used peripheral blood. Receptors originate from an adult woman with stable Graves' hyperthyroidism.

The chain uses TRBV6-1 and TRBJ1-1, with D perhaps matching TRBD1 (5 bases). From germline, CDR1 is MNHNS and CDR2 SASEGT. Trimming removed 8 bases from V and 1 base from J, with 11 bases in between. The CDR3 runs 13 residues. The CDR3: CASGQGGNTEAFF. The CDR3 DNA is TGTGCCAGCGGGCAGGGTGGGAACACTGAAGCTTTCTTT.

This clonotype was observed at least ten times. The chain has TRBV11-3 and TRBJ2-1; D perhaps matches TRBD1 (6 bases). Looked up from germline, CDR1 is SGHNT and CDR2 is YENEEA. V lost 1 base and J 8 bases, leaving 9 bases between the germline ends. There are 13 residues in the CDR3. The CDR3 coding sequence is TGTGCCAGCAGCTTAGGGGGGCTGGATGAGCAGTTCTTC. It translates to CASSLGGLDEQFF.

This clonotype was picked up many times. V is TRBV5-5 and J is TRBJ1-1, with no clear D. Germline V lookup: CDR1 SGHKS, CDR2 YYEKEE (reference sequence). V lost 5 bases to trimming and J lost 1 base, with 15 bases between them. The CDR3 has 15 amino acids. CDR3 nucleotide sequence: TGTGCCAGCAGAGCTGTGGACGGACCGAACACTGAAGCTTTCTTT. Residues: CASRAVDGPNTEAFF.

This clonotype was picked up a small number of times. The chain recombines TRBV10-2 with TRBJ2-2, with TRBD2 identical over 11 bases. The CDR3 covers 17 residues. Per germline, CDR1 WSHSY and CDR2 SAAADI. V was pared by 8 bases and J by 2 bases, with 10 bases of the junction left unmatched. The CDR3 DNA sequence: TGCGCCAGCTCCCCATCTAGCGGGAGGCTTAACACCGGGGAGCTGTTTTTT. Translating gives CASSPSSGRLNTGELFF.

This clonotype was observed at least ten times. The chain uses TRBV29-1 and TRBJ2-5; tentative D call: TRBD1 (5 bases). Trimming removed 6 bases from V and 1 base from J, with 15 bases in between. CDR1 is SQVTM and CDR2 is ANQGSEA in the germline V gene. This CDR3 region has 14 residues. CDR3 DNA sequence: TGCAGCGTACAACAACAGGTCTTCCAAGAGACCCAGTACTTC. Its protein is CSVQQQVFQETQYF.

This clonotype was picked up many times. The V call is TRBV12-5, the J call TRBJ2-2; perhaps TRBD2 as D (6 bases). The V and J ends lost 5 bases and 0 bases respectively, with 10 bases between them. Germline V gene sequence: CDR1 LGHNT, CDR2 FRNRAP. The CDR3 spans 15 residues. CDR3 in DNA: TGTGCTAGTGGTAATGGGGAGGCGAACACCGGGGAGCTGTTTTTT. Translation: CASGNGEANTGELFF. The complete variable domain, with remaining parts taken from reference TRBV12-5 and TRBJ2-2, reads DARVTQTPRHKVTEMGQEVTMRCQPILGHNTVFWYRQTMMQGLELLAYFRNRAPLDDSGMPKDRFSAEMPDATLATLKIQPSEPRDSAVYFCASGNGEANTGELFFGEGSRLTVL.

This clonotype has a handful of counts. This sequence joins TRBV3-1 and TRBJ1-6; 9 bases align to TRBD1. Per germline, CDR1 LGHDT and CDR2 YNNKEL (reference sequence). CDR3 size: 15 residues. The V and J ends lost 4 bases and 9 bases, in that order; junction bases with no gene match: 7. CDR3 DNA: TGTGCCAGCAGCCGAAGAACAGGGGGCGCTTCACCCCTCCACTTT. This translates into CASSRRTGGASPLHF.

In this sample, this clonotype turned up many times. The chain is built from TRBV11-2 and TRBJ2-7; 7 nucleotides agree with TRBD1. The CDR3 extends over 14 amino acids. The trim removed 5 bases at V and 5 bases at J, leaving 9 bases unmatched. Germline V gives CDR1 SGHAT, CDR2 FQNNGV. Written as DNA, the CDR3 is TGTGCCAGCAGCCTTAGACAGGGTTGGGACGAGCAGTACTTC. As protein: CASSLRQGWDEQYF.

The table lists this clonotype with many counts. This rearrangement joins TRBV7-2 to TRBJ1-2, with D possibly TRBD1 on 5 matching bases. V lost 0 bases, J lost 3 bases, and 11 bases lay in between. The CDR3 sequence is 15 residues long. CDR1 is SGHTA and CDR2 is FQGNSA in the germline V gene. CDR3: CASSLAQGYYYGYTF. The CDR3 region has the DNA TGTGCCAGCAGCTTAGCGCAGGGTTACTACTATGGCTACACCTTC.

There are a few counts of this clonotype. The chain links TRBV6-1 to TRBJ2-5, with D maybe TRBD1 (5 bases). V was pared by 0 bases and J by 4 bases, with 12 bases between. Per the germline V gene, CDR1 is MNHNS and CDR2 is SASEGT. The CDR3 contains 15 residues. The CDR3, as DNA: TGTGCCAGCAGTGAAGCGCAGGGTAGGGGAGAGACCCAGTACTTC. Protein: CASSEAQGRGETQYF.

This clonotype occurred many times. This chain uses TRBV6-1 with TRBJ2-4, with 9 bases identical to TRBD1. This CDR3 is 16 amino acids long. In germline, CDR1 is MNHNS, CDR2 SASEGT. The V gene end was trimmed by 4 bases and the J gene end by 2 bases; junction bases not matched to a gene: 6. Here the CDR3 DNA reads TGTGCCAGCAGTGGAACAGGGGGCGTTACCAAAAACATTCAGTACTTC. Its protein is CASSGTGGVTKNIQYF.

This clonotype was seen a few times. The conserved final phenylalanine or tryptophan is absent from the CDR3, which likely points to a read error. The limits of the CDR3 on the DNA are not certain, so only TCRdb's listed CDR3 is given. The chain recombines TRBV5-1 with TRBJ2-6; TRBD2 reflects the table's D call only, with no check against the DNA. Inclusive of both ends, the CDR3 amounts to 19 amino acids. CDR1 and CDR2 from the germline V gene are SGHRS and YFSETQ. Here the CDR3 reads CASSSSTSGFSSGANVLSL.

This clonotype was detected many times. V and J are TRBV20-1 and TRBJ1-5, with 12 bases that match TRBD1. The CDR3 is 14 amino acids. V shed 4 bases and J 6 bases; nucleotides not matched to a gene: 4. Germline assignment: CDR1 DFQATT and CDR2 SNEGSKA (reference sequence). CDR3 bases: TGCAGTGCTAAGGAGGGACAGGGGGCTCAGCCCCAGCATTTT. Amino acid sequence: CSAKEGQGAQPQHF.

This clonotype was recorded many times. As DNA, the CDR3 is TGTGCCAGTAGTATCACGGTCTTCTCTGGAAACACCATATATTTT. Translation gives CASSITVFSGNTIYF. J is TRBJ1-3 and V is TRBV19; no clear D. V lost 3 bases and J lost 0, with 9 bases in between. Germline CDR1 and CDR2: LNHDA and SQIVND (reference sequence). The CDR3 covers 15 residues.

This clonotype was observed at least ten times. V gene TRBV4-1 combines with J gene TRBJ2-2; D not resolved. Germline assignment: CDR1 MGHRA and CDR2 YSYEKL. The CDR3 loop spans 12 amino acids. V was clipped by 3 bases and J by 5 bases, with 4 bases between them. CDR3 nucleotide sequence: TGCGCCAGCAGCCACCGTACCGGGGAGCTGTTTTTT. It encodes CASSHRTGELFF.

This clonotype was recorded many times. This sequence joins TRBV11-2 and TRBJ2-2, with 7 positions matching TRBD1. The CDR3 is 15 residues long. Germline values: CDR1 SGHAT, CDR2 FQNNGV. Losses at the gene ends were 5 bases for V and 5 bases for J; bases not matched to a gene: 8. The CDR3 spells CASSTRQGPTGELFF. CDR3 DNA: TGTGCCAGCAGCACCCGACAGGGACCGACCGGGGAGCTGTTTTTT.

This clonotype was counted ten times or more. The gene calls are TRBV6-5 and TRBJ1-2; D remains ambiguous. The V and J ends lost 7 bases and 8 bases respectively, with 14 bases between them. The CDR3 covers 12 residues. Per germline, CDR1 MNHEY and CDR2 SVGAGI. CDR3 sequence: CASITPTFGYTF. CDR3 DNA: TGTGCCAGCATAACCCCGACATTCGGCTACACCTTC.

This clonotype was observed a handful of times. The rearrangement joins TRBV28 to TRBJ2-5; tentatively, D is TRBD1 or TRBD2 (5 bases each). Germline loops: CDR1 MDHEN, CDR2 SYDVKM. With 7 bases removed from V and 4 bases from J, the gap between germline ends came to 13 bases. The CDR3 spans 13 residues. The CDR3 sequence is CASTLGTGETQYF. The CDR3 DNA reads TGTGCCAGCACCCTGGGGACCGGAGAGACCCAGTACTTC. Full variable domain (outside the CDR3, taken from reference TRBV28 and TRBJ2-5): DVKVTQSSRYLVKRTGEKVFLECVQDMDHENMFWYRQDPGLGLRLIYFSYDVKMKEKGDIPEGYSVSREKKERFSLILESASTNQTSMYLCASTLGTGETQYFGPGTRLLVL.

This clonotype occurred a few times. The chain is built from TRBV2 and TRBJ2-4; TRBD1 aligns across 7 bases. The V gene's germline CDR1 is SNHLY and CDR2 FYNNEI. The V gene end was trimmed by 7 bases and the J gene end by 4 bases; junction bases not matched to a gene: 4. This CDR3 is built from 13 residues. CDR3: CASTGTEKNIQYF. Written as DNA, the CDR3 is TGTGCCAGCACCGGGACAGAAAAAAACATTCAGTACTTC.

This clonotype has at least ten counts. The J gene is TRBJ2-5, the V gene TRBV7-9; TRBD2 matches at 10 bases. V shed 6 bases, J shed 5 bases, and the junction held 21 bases outside the gene matches. Germline values: CDR1 SEHNR, CDR2 FQNEAQ (reference sequence). The CDR3 covers 19 residues. The CDR3 region has the DNA TGTGCCAGCAGTTTCCTCTCCAGCGGGAGGGCCAGCAAGTGGGAGACCCAGTACTTC. It translates to CASSFLSSGRASKWETQYF.

This clonotype was detected many times. The gene calls are TRBV10-3 and TRBJ2-7, with 9 bases lining up with TRBD2. The CDR3 length is 14 residues. CDR1 is ENHRY and CDR2 is SYGVKD in the germline V gene. V trimming: 4 bases; J trimming: 5 bases; junction bases outside the gene matches: 6. The CDR3 here is CAISVAGVRDEQYF. The CDR3 nucleotides read TGTGCCATCAGTGTAGCGGGAGTTCGGGACGAGCAGTACTTC.

At least ten counts were recorded for this clonotype. The V and J genes are TRBV30 and TRBJ2-6; 12 positions match TRBD2. The length of the CDR3 is 16 residues. The germline V gene encodes CDR1 GTSNPN and CDR2 SVGIG (reference sequence). The ends lost 3 bases at V and 3 bases at J; junction bases unmatched: 3. The CDR3 protein is CAWRTSGSSGANVLTF. DNA for the CDR3: TGTGCCTGGAGGACTAGCGGGAGTAGTGGGGCCAACGTCCTGACTTTC.

This clonotype was detected ten times or more. The rearrangement links TRBV19 to TRBJ2-4; no clear D. Germline V gene data show CDR1 as LNHDA and CDR2 as SQIVND (reference sequence). This CDR3 is built from 15 residues. Trimming shortened V by 3 bases and J by 0 bases, and 9 bases separated the two germline ends. CDR3 amino acids: CASSIIRLAKNIQYF. The CDR3 nucleotides are TGTGCCAGTAGTATCATCAGACTAGCCAAAAACATTCAGTACTTC.

This clonotype was detected ten times or more. This chain uses TRBV6-5 with TRBJ2-7; D is possibly TRBD2 (6 bases). In germline, CDR1 is MNHEY, CDR2 SVGAGI. CDR3 size: 13 residues. V was pared by 6 bases and J by 3 bases, with 12 bases between. In DNA, the CDR3 is TGTGCCAGCAGCCGGGACTGGCACTACGAGCAGTACTTC. Protein sequence: CASSRDWHYEQYF.

The chain has TRBV19 and TRBJ2-6; TRBD1 matches 9 bases. Germline trimming cut 5 bases from V and 1 base from J; bases unmatched to any gene: 9. Germline CDR1 reads LNHDA; CDR2 reads SQIVND (reference sequence). The CDR3 totals 18 residues. The CDR3 reads CASSSGQGFISGANVLTF. The DNA for the CDR3 is TGTGCCAGTAGTTCAGGACAGGGGTTTATTTCTGGGGCCAACGTCCTGACTTTC.

Ten or more counts support this clonotype. V is TRBV4-3 and J is TRBJ1-1, with D maybe TRBD1 (6 bases). CDR1 is LGHNA and CDR2 is YSLEER in the germline V gene. The CDR3 length is 14 residues. Trimming shortened V by 1 base and J by 12 bases, and 18 bases separated the two germline ends. The DNA for the CDR3 is TGCGCCAGCAGCCAAGGGATTGGGAAAGGGACATCTTTCTTT. Translating it yields CASSQGIGKGTSFF.

This clonotype was found many times. The V and J genes are TRBV6-1 and TRBJ1-2; weak D call: TRBD1 (6 bases). The CDR3 sequence is 16 residues long. Per germline, CDR1 MNHNS and CDR2 SASEGT. V lost 8 bases and J lost 6, with 25 bases in between. CDR3 DNA: TGTGCCAGCTCCAACCGTCAGGGGCTTGGGGTGGATGGCTACACCTTC. Amino acids: CASSNRQGLGVDGYTF.

This clonotype occurred many times. The rearrangement uses TRBV28 and TRBJ2-7; no definite D call. The CDR3 spans 14 residues. Between the trimmed V and J ends, which lost 5 bases and 5 bases, there was a span of 16 bases. Germline assignment: CDR1 MDHEN and CDR2 SYDVKM. CDR3 nucleotides: TGTGCCAGCAGTAGCACTTTTTCGGGTGACGAGCAGTACTTC. Translating gives CASSSTFSGDEQYF.

The genes are TRBV6-1 and TRBJ2-5; 7 nucleotides align to TRBD2. Germline V lookup: CDR1 MNHNS, CDR2 SASEGT. CDR3 length equals 14 residues. The ends lost 7 bases at V and 2 bases at J; junction bases unmatched: 7. Here the CDR3 reads CASKRSGVQETQYF. The CDR3 nucleotides are TGTGCCAGCAAACGGAGCGGGGTACAAGAGACCCAGTACTTC.

This clonotype was recorded many times. The genes are TRBV28 and TRBJ1-2; possibly TRBD1 for D (5 bases). Trimming removed 6 bases from V and 4 bases from J, with 12 bases in between. Germline loops: CDR1 MDHEN, CDR2 SYDVKM. The CDR3 totals 13 residues. CDR3 bases: TGTGCCAGCAGCCGAGACAGTGGCTATGGCTACACCTTC. Its translation: CASSRDSGYGYTF.